The T cell receptor (beta chain) described here comes from a study of cytotoxic CD8 clonotypes in ibrutinib-treated CLL. The CDR3 has 15 amino acids. The germline V gene encodes CDR1 SGHRS and CDR2 YFSETQ. Trimming removed 5 bases at V and 4 bases at J, with 18 bases between. Regarding this clone: Its target is unknown.

Study-level results: Private clonotypes, not public ones, expanded at ibrutinib response.

Clones were sequenced by immunoSEQ multiplex PCR, and TCRdb holds only the in-frame ones, with some missing. The sample has 150,000 or so clones, 79% seen once. The receptor's source is a human donor with chronic lymphocytic leukemia. The chain combines TRBV5-1 with TRBJ2-5; either TRBD1 or TRBD2 may supply D (6 bases each). The sequences come from PBMCs, collected after 12 months of ibrutinib treatment. CDR3 coding DNA: TGCGCCAGCAGTAGCCGGGGGCGCTTAGCAGAGACCCAGTACTTC. Its translation: CASSSRGRLAETQYF.